This entry concerns a single T cell receptor (beta chain). Its target is unknown. The CDR3 spans 15 residues. CDR1 and CDR2 (germline): MNHEY, SVGEGT. V lost 2 bases and J 5 bases, leaving 16 bases between the germline ends. This record belongs to a study of T cells after yellow fever vaccination. General study findings and limits: FACS-sorted repertoires could harbor abundant contaminating bulk-population clonotypes. Some clonotypes were seen in both the CD4 and the CD8 compartments. These made up a small share and likely arose from convergent recombination. Most clones from primary vaccination were detected again post-booster (about 95% CD4, 88% CD8).

TCRdb independently ran MiXCR on the 5' RACE reads; one entry per CDR3 protein. The data hold 400,000 to 650,000 distinct CDR3 sequences, with around a fifth observed a single time. Sequences were derived from PBMCs, sampled roughly 20 days after the first yellow fever vaccination. The clonotype originates from a man aged 18 to 35 who received the YFV17D yellow fever vaccine. The gene calls are TRBV6-2 or TRBV6-3 and TRBJ2-7, with D unclear. CDR3 in amino acids: CASSYSEVRPDEQYF. The CDR3 coding sequence is TGTGCCAGCAGTTACAGCGAAGTCCGACCGGACGAGCAGTACTTC.